This T cell receptor (beta chain) originates from a study of shared clonotypes between healthy human individuals. Whole-study results and caveats: The naive CD4 repertoires of several donors were compared, and around 5% of clonotypes were shared. Shared clonotypes across all four donors exceeded non-shared ones in generation probability.

This clone has just a few counts. The antigen remains unidentified. Germline values: CDR1 SNHLY, CDR2 FYNNEI. V lost 6 bases, J lost 6 bases, and 4 bases stayed unmatched. The CDR3 sequence is 13 residues long. The table came from immunoSEQ multiplex PCR; TCRdb's copy has only in-frame clones and leaves some out. Among hundreds of thousands of clones, around four fifths were seen once, and the ten largest hold more than 1.5%. Material: memory CD4+ T cells sorted from blood. Stated subset: CD45RA-negative fraction. The receptor's source is a young woman in good health. The chain combines TRBV2 with TRBJ2-2; 7 nucleotides agree with TRBD1. In DNA, the CDR3 is TGTGCCAGCAGGTCCGACAGGGCCGGGGAGCTGTTTTTT. Its protein product is CASRSDRAGELFF.